The next 5 T cell receptor beta chains were all read from a single sample in a study of cytomegalovirus exposure and HLA in healthy donors. TCRdb's copy holds only in-frame clones and misses some; the assay was immunoSEQ multiplex PCR. Of approximately 140,000 clones in the sample, roughly nine tenths are singletons; the top ten hold about 2.8%. What was sequenced was PBMCs. The receptors originated from a man aged 18-30 years in good health and CMV-seronegative.

This clone was observed a few times. The V gene is TRBV2, the J gene TRBJ1-3, with a possible D match to TRBD1 (6 bases). Germline V lookup: CDR1 SNHLY, CDR2 FYNNEI. The CDR3 contains 15 residues. The V and J ends lost 2 bases and 1 base respectively, with 9 bases between them. DNA for the CDR3: TGTGCCAGCAGTGAACGGCAGGGGTCTGGAAACACCATATATTTT. It codes for CASSERQGSGNTIYF.

The chain links TRBV18 to TRBJ1-3; D is unresolved. V lost 2 bases to trimming and J lost 2 bases, with 16 bases between them. CDR1 and CDR2 from the germline V gene are KGHSH and LQKENI. CDR3 size: 17 residues. The CDR3 DNA reads as TGTGCCAGCTCACCAACGGGCGGTGTCGGGACTGGAAACACCATATATTTT. Protein product: CASSPTGGVGTGNTIYF.

The rearrangement links TRBV19 to TRBJ2-1; tentatively, D is TRBD1 (6 bases). V lost 6 bases and J 7 bases, leaving 13 bases between the germline ends. This CDR3 spans 13 amino acids. In germline, CDR1 is LNHDA, CDR2 SQIVND (reference sequence). The CDR3 coding sequence is TGTGCCAGTAGCTTTGGGACAACTAATGAGCAGTTCTTC. This translates into CASSFGTTNEQFF.

The chain employs TRBV11-2 and TRBJ2-1, with 7 bases that match TRBD1. V dropped 5 bases and J dropped 9; count of bases not matched to a gene: 7. In germline, CDR1 is SGHAT, CDR2 FQNNGV. CDR3 size: 13 residues. The CDR3 nucleotides are TGTGCCAGCAGCCTACCAGGGGGTGGTGAGCAGTTCTTC. It is translated as CASSLPGGGEQFF.

V and J are TRBV28 and TRBJ2-1, with 12 bases that match TRBD2. The CDR3 consists of 16 residues. The junction had 4 bases not matched to a gene; V was cut back by 6 bases and J by 1 base. From germline, CDR1 is MDHEN and CDR2 SYDVKM. This CDR3 is CASSTLAGGSYNEQFF. CDR3 DNA sequence: TGTGCCAGCAGCACACTAGCGGGAGGTTCCTACAATGAGCAGTTCTTC.